The 17 T cell receptor beta chains below were found in one sample sequenced in a study of T-cell reconstitution after alpha-beta-depleted transplantation in children. A library of TCRbeta sequences, prepared with unique molecular identifiers, was generated. Each CDR3 protein is one row after TCRdb ran MiXCR on the PCR reads. The table lists approximately 500,000 distinct CDR3 sequences, around 27% of them singletons. The source was PBMCs, collected before TCRalphabeta/CD19-depleted stem cell transplant. These TCRs come from a boy in the first two years of life with Wiskott-Aldrich syndrome, due to receive a stem cell transplant.

In this sample, this clonotype turned up a few times. The chain joins TRBV6-1 to TRBJ1-4, with D hard to call. The CDR3 spans 17 residues. V gave up 4 bases and J gave up 2 bases, with 17 bases separating them. Per the germline V gene, CDR1 is MNHNS and CDR2 is SASEGT. The chain's CDR3 is CASSGVGLLGTNEKLFF. In nucleotides, the CDR3 is TGTGCCAGCAGTGGGGTGGGTCTTTTGGGGACTAATGAAAAACTGTTTTTT.

The CDR3 nucleotides read TGTGCCAGCAGTGAAGGCAGTCCGCCTGACAATGAGCAGTTCTTC. It encodes CASSEGSPPDNEQFF. V is TRBV25-1 and J is TRBJ2-1, with no clear D. V was shortened by 2 bases and J by 5 bases, with 13 bases between the two germline ends. Germline V lookup: CDR1 MGHDK, CDR2 SYGVNS. The CDR3 spans 15 residues.

This clonotype turned up a few times. V usage is TRBV7-2 and J usage is TRBJ2-7; tentative D call: TRBD2 (5 bases). Germline-derived CDR1 and CDR2 are SGHTA and FQGNSA. V lost 1 base and J lost 5, with 15 bases in between. CDR3 length: 15 amino acids. CDR3 bases: TGTGCCAGCAGCTTAGTGGGAGTGGGAGTCCACGAGCAGTACTTC. Protein: CASSLVGVGVHEQYF.

The chain recombines TRBV5-1 with TRBJ2-1, with D perhaps given as TRBD1 or TRBD2 (5 bases each). Per the germline V gene, CDR1 is SGHRS and CDR2 is YFSETQ. CDR3 length: 15 amino acids. Trimming removed 2 bases from V and 3 bases from J, with 12 bases in between. As DNA, the CDR3 is TGCGCCAGCAGCTTAGGGACGGACCTCTACAATGAGCAGTTCTTC. It codes for CASSLGTDLYNEQFF.

V gene TRBV5-1 combines with J gene TRBJ2-3; 8 nucleotides align to TRBD2. CDR1 and CDR2 (germline): SGHRS, YFSETQ. The length of the CDR3 is 13 residues. Losses at the gene ends were 6 bases for V and 2 bases for J; bases not matched to a gene: 2. The CDR3 DNA reads TGCGCCAGCAAGGGACTAGACACAGATACGCAGTATTTT. This codes for CASKGLDTDTQYF.

The chain carries TRBV5-1 and TRBJ1-5; maybe TRBD1 (5 bases). The germline gives CDR1 SGHRS, CDR2 YFSETQ. V gave up 7 bases and J gave up 7 bases, with 30 bases separating them. This CDR3 comprises 18 residues. Here the CDR3 reads CASEVEGPGPSNGQPQHF. The DNA of the CDR3 is TGCGCCAGCGAGGTGGAGGGGCCAGGGCCTTCCAATGGGCAGCCCCAGCATTTT.

The chain uses TRBV7-8 and TRBJ1-4; D remains unclear. The CDR3 runs to 15 residues. V was trimmed by 7 bases and J by 5 bases, leaving 17 bases between them. The germline V gene encodes CDR1 SGHVS and CDR2 FQNEAQ. CDR3: CASTPGRVANEKLFF. CDR3 nucleotide sequence: TGTGCCAGCACCCCAGGTCGGGTCGCAAATGAAAAACTGTTTTTT.

This clonotype occurred a few times. This chain connects TRBV3-1 to TRBJ2-1; D may correspond to TRBD1 or TRBD2 (5 bases each). V was pared by 0 bases and J by 6 bases, with 12 bases between. Germline CDR1 reads LGHDT; CDR2 reads YNNKEL (reference sequence). This CDR3 region has 15 residues. The CDR3 nucleotides read TGTGCCAGCAGCCAAGAAGGGGCTAGCATCAATGAGCAGTTCTTC. It specifies CASSQEGASINEQFF.

The rearrangement uses TRBV29-1 and TRBJ2-1; the D gene is possibly TRBD2 (6 bases). From germline, CDR1 is SQVTM and CDR2 ANQGSEA. V shed 0 bases and J shed 4 bases, with 25 bases lying between them. The CDR3 contains 19 residues. CDR3: CSVEEGSRHSKGLYNEQFF. CDR3 DNA: TGCAGCGTTGAAGAAGGAAGTAGGCACTCAAAGGGACTTTACAATGAGCAGTTCTTC.

CDR3 DNA: TGTGCCAGCAGCTTGGGGGAGGGTGGGTACATTCAGTACTTC. Translated: CASSLGEGGYIQYF. V and J are TRBV5-5 and TRBJ2-4; TRBD2 matches at 7 bases. V gave up 0 bases and J gave up 8 bases; unmatched junction bases: 5. The CDR3 length is 14 residues. From germline, CDR1 is SGHKS and CDR2 YYEKEE (reference sequence). Full variable domain (remainder filled in from reference TRBV5-5 and TRBJ2-4): DAGVTQSPTHLIKTRGQQVTLRCSPISGHKSVSWYQQVLGQGPQFIFQYYEKEERGRGNFPDRFSARQFPNYSSELNVNALLLGDSALYLCASSLGEGGYIQYFGAGTRLSVL.

This clonotype turned up a few times. This sequence joins TRBV4-1 and TRBJ2-1, with D possibly being TRBD1 (6 bases). CDR3 size: 16 residues. Germline values: CDR1 MGHRA, CDR2 YSYEKL. Trimming pared 1 base from V and 0 bases from J, leaving 10 bases between. The CDR3 nucleotides are TGCGCCAGCAGCCAAGTAGACAGGTACTCCTACAATGAGCAGTTCTTC. It yields the protein CASSQVDRYSYNEQFF.

This clonotype has only a few counts. This chain connects TRBV20-1 to TRBJ2-7; TRBD2 aligns across 7 bases. CDR1 is DFQATT and CDR2 is SNEGSKA in the germline V gene (reference sequence). The CDR3 has 12 amino acids. J was trimmed by 2 bases and V by 6 bases; bases with no gene match: 4. The CDR3 spells CSAPTSAYEQYF. As DNA, the CDR3 is TGCAGTGCCCCAACTAGCGCCTACGAGCAGTACTTC.

This clonotype was picked up a small number of times. The gene calls are TRBV5-1 and TRBJ2-7; possible D gene TRBD1, 5 bases. The V end was cut by 4 bases, the J end by 2 bases, with 13 bases between. The CDR3 runs 14 residues. CDR1 is SGHRS and CDR2 is YFSETQ in the germline V gene. CDR3 sequence reads: CASSPDSYTYEQYF. The DNA for the CDR3 is TGCGCCAGCAGCCCTGACAGTTATACCTACGAGCAGTACTTC. Together with reference TRBV5-1 and TRBJ2-7, the CDR3 gives the full variable domain: KAGVTQTPRYLIKTRGQQVTLSCSPISGHRSVSWYQQTPGQGLQFLFEYFSETQRNKGNFPGRFSGRQFSNSRSEMNVSTLELGDSALYLCASSPDSYTYEQYFGPGTRLTVT.

This clonotype was counted between two and nine times. The CDR3 loop reads CSAARDRVGADTQYF. For the CDR3, the DNA is TGCAGTGCTGCCCGGGACAGGGTGGGCGCAGATACGCAGTATTTT. The chain carries TRBV20-1 and TRBJ2-3; 9 nucleotides agree with TRBD1. J was trimmed by 4 bases and V by 5 bases; bases with no gene match: 10. Germline lookup yields CDR1 DFQATT and CDR2 SNEGSKA (reference sequence). CDR3 length: 15 amino acids.

This clonotype was counted between two and nine times. The genes are TRBV10-3 and TRBJ2-1, with TRBD2 matching over 9 bases. Germline values: CDR1 ENHRY, CDR2 SYGVKD. V was clipped by 8 bases and J by 4 bases; unmatched bases: 15. CDR3 length: 17 residues. The CDR3 sequence: CAIWGGRGKTTYNEQFF. CDR3 bases: TGTGCCATCTGGGGCGGGAGGGGCAAAACGACGTACAATGAGCAGTTCTTC.

The CDR3: CASRLGGLAGDNEQFF. For the CDR3, the DNA is TGCGCCAGCAGGCTTGGGGGACTAGCGGGAGACAATGAGCAGTTCTTC. This rearrangement joins TRBV5-1 to TRBJ2-1; 14 nucleotides align to TRBD2. The germline gives CDR1 SGHRS, CDR2 YFSETQ. J lost 5 bases, V lost 5 bases, and 6 bases had no gene match. The CDR3 extends over 16 amino acids.

The chain recombines TRBV20-1 with TRBJ2-1; possible D gene TRBD2, 6 bases. The CDR3 contains 17 residues. V was pared by 1 base and J by 1 base, with 17 bases between. Germline V gene sequence: CDR1 DFQATT, CDR2 SNEGSKA (reference sequence). The DNA for the CDR3 is TGCAGTGCTAGAGTGGCCAGTGGGAGGAAATCCTACAATGAGCAGTTCTTC. Amino acid sequence: CSARVASGRKSYNEQFF.